Many counts were recorded for the clone carrying this TCR beta chain. This record belongs to a study of T cells after yellow fever vaccination. Study-wide background: Researchers used SMART-Seq v4 Ultra Low Input to prepare fractions that had low cell numbers.

Between the trimmed V and J ends, which lost 0 bases and 4 bases, there was a span of 13 bases. Germline V gene data show CDR1 as SGHRS and CDR2 as YFSETQ. This CDR3 spans 15 amino acids. TCRdb processed the 5' RACE reads anew with MiXCR; each CDR3 protein has one entry. The sample consists of fewer than 400,000 distinct CDR3 sequences, over 5% of them appearing once. The TCR comes from a young man who received the YFV17D yellow fever vaccine. The source was PBMCs, collected 5 days after the yellow fever booster vaccination. The rearrangement joins TRBV5-1 to TRBJ1-1, with a possible D match to TRBD1 (5 bases). In DNA form, the CDR3 reads TGCGCCAGCAGCTTGGGAGGGCTGCAGGGCACTGAAGCTTTCTTT. It translates to CASSLGGLQGTEAFF. Full variable domain (missing parts from reference TRBV5-1 and TRBJ1-1): KAGVTQTPRYLIKTRGQQVTLSCSPISGHRSVSWYQQTPGQGLQFLFEYFSETQRNKGNFPGRFSGRQFSNSRSEMNVSTLELGDSALYLCASSLGGLQGTEAFFGQGTRLTVV.